The 22 T cell receptor beta chains below were found in one sample sequenced in a study of T cell responses to AZD1222 COVID-19 vaccine. Assay used: immunoSEQ multiplex PCR; TCRdb lists only in-frame clones, some missing. The data show roughly 120,000 clones, roughly 87% seen once. Sample: peripheral blood, taken on day 0 of AZD1222 vaccination. The receptor set was obtained from an adult in good health.

The chain has TRBV11-3 and TRBJ1-2, with TRBD1 matching 9 bases. The CDR3 length is 13 residues. The V gene end was trimmed by 5 bases and the J gene end by 7 bases; junction bases not matched to a gene: 5. The V gene's germline CDR1 is SGHNT and CDR2 YENEEA. CDR3 amino acids: CASSAGQGFGYTF. The DNA for the CDR3 is TGTGCCAGCAGCGCCGGACAGGGGTTTGGCTACACCTTC.

This chain joins TRBV7-6 and TRBJ1-1; a possible D gene is TRBD1 (6 bases). Trimming removed 3 bases from V and 4 bases from J, with 12 bases in between. Germline CDR1 and CDR2: SGHVS and FNYEAQ. This CDR3 is 14 amino acids long. The CDR3 nucleotides read TGTGCCAGCAGCTTGTCCGCCAGGGGCACTGAAGCTTTCTTT. Its translation: CASSLSARGTEAFF.

This chain uses TRBV27 with TRBJ2-1, with 7 bases that match TRBD1. V lost 1 base and J lost 14; bases outside the gene matches: 17. The CDR3 has 16 amino acids. Per germline, CDR1 MNHEY and CDR2 SMNVEV (reference sequence). This CDR3 reads CASSLYRTGSLVEEFF. The DNA for the CDR3 is TGTGCCAGCAGTTTATACAGGACAGGCAGTCTGGTGGAGGAGTTCTTC.

The chain couples TRBV24-1 to TRBJ2-5; perhaps TRBD1 as D (6 bases). Trimming took off 4 bases at V and 4 bases at J, with 9 bases between the two ends. Germline V lookup: CDR1 KGHDR, CDR2 SFDVKD. There are 13 residues in the CDR3. CDR3 region: CATSDTGRETQYF. DNA of the CDR3: TGTGCCACCAGTGACACAGGGAGAGAGACCCAGTACTTC.

The chain recombines TRBV28 with TRBJ1-6; D gene unclear. Trimming left V 3 bases short and J 8 bases short, with 5 bases between. CDR1 MDHEN and CDR2 SYDVKM come from the germline V gene. The CDR3 consists of 12 residues. The CDR3 coding sequence is TGTGCCAGCAGTTTGGCGGATTCACCCCTCCACTTT. The encoded protein is CASSLADSPLHF.

V and J are TRBV6-5 and TRBJ2-1; 9 positions match TRBD1. This CDR3 has 15 residues. V lost 5 bases to trimming and J lost 5 bases; unmatched junction nucleotides: 7. CDR1 is MNHEY, CDR2 SVGAGI, per germline. As DNA, the CDR3 is TGTGCCAGCAGTCGGGGGACAGGGCGTAACAATGAGCAGTTCTTC. This gives the protein CASSRGTGRNNEQFF.

This clone was recorded a few times. The DNA for the CDR3 is TGTGCCAGCAGTTCCGCCGGGACAGGATCGTTCGAGCAGTACTTC. The encoded protein is CASSSAGTGSFEQYF. The genes are TRBV27 and TRBJ2-7, with 8 nucleotides matching TRBD1. V gave up 4 bases and J gave up 6 bases; unmatched junction bases: 11. Germline-derived CDR1 and CDR2 are MNHEY and SMNVEV (reference sequence). The CDR3 consists of 15 residues.

The rearrangement links TRBV7-9 to TRBJ2-2, with 8 bases fitting TRBD2. The CDR3 spans 13 residues. Germline values: CDR1 SEHNR, CDR2 FQNEAQ (reference sequence). Trimming cost V 4 bases and J 6 bases; bases outside gene matches: 1. CDR3 in amino acids: CASSSTSAGELFF. The DNA for the CDR3 is TGTGCCAGCAGCTCGACTAGCGCCGGGGAGCTGTTTTTT.

This rearrangement joins TRBV28 to TRBJ1-4; perhaps TRBD1 as D (5 bases). From germline, CDR1 is MDHEN and CDR2 SYDVKM. The CDR3 loop spans 15 amino acids. Trimming shortened V by 1 base and J by 8 bases, and 14 bases separated the two germline ends. The DNA of the CDR3 is TGTGCCAGCAGTTTATTAGGGACGATAGGGGAAAAACTGTTTTTT. Translating gives CASSLLGTIGEKLFF.

The chain combines TRBV7-2 with TRBJ2-7; 9 nucleotides line up with TRBD1. The CDR3 is made up of 15 amino acids. Trimming cost V 5 bases and J 5 bases; bases outside gene matches: 10. The germline gives CDR1 SGHTA, CDR2 FQGNSA. The CDR3, as DNA: TGTGCCAGCAGCAGCCGACAGGGGGATCGGAACGAGCAGTACTTC. Its protein is CASSSRQGDRNEQYF.

This sequence joins TRBV19 and TRBJ1-4; TRBD1 matches 10 bases. V trimming: 6 bases; J trimming: 7 bases; junction bases outside the gene matches: 11. Germline CDR1 reads LNHDA; CDR2 reads SQIVND (reference sequence). The length of the CDR3 is 16 residues. In nucleotides, the CDR3 is TGTGCCAGTAGGTCGGGGCGGTGGACAGGGGGTGAAAAACTGTTTTTT. This gives the protein CASRSGRWTGGEKLFF.

The gene calls are TRBV7-2 and TRBJ1-4, with 7 bases identical to TRBD1. Germline V gives CDR1 SGHTA, CDR2 FQGNSA. V shed 3 bases and J 8 bases; nucleotides not matched to a gene: 9. The CDR3 has 15 amino acids. As DNA, the CDR3 is TGTGCCAGCAGCTTTAGGCACAGGGGAAACGAAAAACTGTTTTTT. As protein: CASSFRHRGNEKLFF.

This clone appeared a single time. The rearrangement links TRBV9 to TRBJ2-1; 9 bases map to TRBD2. V gave up 0 bases and J gave up 5 bases; unmatched junction bases: 6. This CDR3 contains 16 residues. Germline values: CDR1 SGDLS, CDR2 YYNGEE. DNA for the CDR3: TGTGCCAGCAGCGTAGGGGGCGGGAGGGCCAACAATGAGCAGTTCTTC. Amino acids: CASSVGGGRANNEQFF.

This chain links TRBV4-1 with TRBJ2-7; 9 bases map to TRBD1. After removal of 3 bases from V and 2 bases from J, the junction contained 8 bases not matched to a gene. This CDR3 is 16 amino acids long. Germline CDR1 MGHRA, CDR2 YSYEKL. CDR3 residues: CASSQLPGQGTYEQYF. The CDR3 coding sequence is TGCGCCAGCAGCCAGCTTCCGGGACAGGGCACCTACGAGCAGTACTTC.

This clone was recorded a few times. CDR3 amino acids: CASSLAGPPADTQYF. The CDR3 coding sequence is TGTGCCAGCAGCTTAGCAGGCCCTCCGGCAGATACGCAGTATTTT. The V call is TRBV7-6, the J call TRBJ2-3; D is unclear. V dropped 0 bases and J dropped 4 bases, with 11 bases sitting between them. The CDR3 extends over 15 amino acids. Per germline, CDR1 SGHVS and CDR2 FNYEAQ.

The chain has TRBV7-6 and TRBJ2-1; D might be TRBD2 (5 bases). Trimming stripped 0 bases from V and 6 bases from J, with 6 bases between. CDR1 and CDR2 (germline): SGHVS, FNYEAQ. The CDR3 runs 13 residues. The CDR3 sequence: CASSLARVNEQFF. The CDR3 DNA is TGTGCCAGCAGCTTAGCGCGGGTCAATGAGCAGTTCTTC.

The V call is TRBV5-1, the J call TRBJ2-7; 10 bases align to TRBD2. This CDR3 is built from 15 residues. V gave up 4 bases and J gave up 0 bases; unmatched junction bases: 4. Germline V gene lookup returns CDR1 SGHRS and CDR2 YFSETQ. The CDR3 DNA reads as TGCGCCAGCAGCCCCACTAGCGGGGTCTCCTACGAGCAGTACTTC. Its translation: CASSPTSGVSYEQYF.

This chain connects TRBV13 to TRBJ2-3; 13 bases line up with TRBD2. V lost 0 bases, J lost 6 bases, and 6 bases stayed unmatched. The length of the CDR3 is 17 residues. The germline CDR1 and CDR2 sequences are PRHDT and FYEKMQ (reference sequence). DNA of the CDR3: TGTGCCAGCAGCTTAGGGACTAGCGGGAGGCCCGGTGATACGCAGTATTTT. Its translation: CASSLGTSGRPGDTQYF. Full variable domain (outside the CDR3, taken from reference TRBV13 and TRBJ2-3): AAGVIQSPRHLIKEKRETATLKCYPIPRHDTVYWYQQGPGQDPQFLISFYEKMQSDKGSIPDRFSAQQFSDYHSELNMSSLELGDSALYFCASSLGTSGRPGDTQYFGPGTRLTVL.

This sequence joins TRBV19 and TRBJ2-7; 9 bases match TRBD2. The germline gives CDR1 LNHDA, CDR2 SQIVND (reference sequence). The V segment lost 5 bases and the J segment 4 bases; nucleotides outside the gene matches: 6. The CDR3 is 14 amino acids. CDR3 DNA: TGTGCCAGTAGTTTTAGCGGGGGAAAATACGAGCAGTACTTC. It encodes CASSFSGGKYEQYF.

This clone came up once. The V gene is TRBV29-1, the J gene TRBJ1-2; a possible D gene is TRBD1 (6 bases). CDR1 is SQVTM, CDR2 ANQGSEA, per germline. The CDR3 length is 14 residues. Trimming stripped 7 bases from V and 4 bases from J, with 19 bases between. DNA of the CDR3: TGCAGCGCCCACACCAGGGGAGGTGGCTATGGCTACACCTTC. This gives the protein CSAHTRGGGYGYTF.

The CDR3 DNA reads TGTGCCTGGAGTGTACAGGGGAACACTGAAGCTTTCTTT. Amino acids: CAWSVQGNTEAFF. The chain is built from TRBV30 and TRBJ1-1; D may be TRBD1 (6 bases). V shed 0 bases and J shed 1 base, with 6 bases lying between them. Germline loops: CDR1 GTSNPN, CDR2 SVGIG (reference sequence). The CDR3 has 13 residues.

The chain combines TRBV5-4 with TRBJ2-3, with TRBD2 matching over 9 bases. CDR3 size: 15 residues. The V gene end was trimmed by 4 bases and the J gene end by 4 bases; junction bases not matched to a gene: 7. Germline CDR1 SGHNT, CDR2 YYREEE (reference sequence). Here the CDR3 DNA reads TGTGCCAGCAGCCTTATAGCGGGGGCACCAGATACGCAGTATTTT. Translating gives CASSLIAGAPDTQYF.